The rows below give T cell receptor beta chains drawn from one sample of a study of T cell changes during pregnancy in multiple sclerosis. Clones were sequenced by immunoSEQ multiplex PCR, and TCRdb holds only the in-frame ones, with some missing. Of more than 55,000 clones in the sample, roughly 92% were seen once. Source: CD8+ T cells from peripheral blood mononuclear cells, taken in the third trimester of pregnancy. Receptors were obtained from a female donor with multiple sclerosis, enrolled in a pregnancy study. Both conserved end residues are part of each CDR3. A D gene is named only where the DNA matches it firmly. Clone size is given for some rows only: seen once, a few or many times, or a class if the clone is expanded.

cdr3_nt cdr3_aa j_call v_call d_call clone_size
TGCAGCGTTGAAGATCGGGAGACCGACTACGAGCAGTACTTC CSVEDRETDYEQYF TRBJ2-7 TRBV29-1 . .
TGCGCCAGCACTCTCCAGGGGGCCACAGATACGCAGTATTTT CASTLQGATDTQYF TRBJ2-3 TRBV10-2 TRBD1 once
TGTGCCAGCAGCTTGGGAGTACTAGCGGAAGAGACCCAGTACTTC CASSLGVLAEETQYF TRBJ2-5 TRBV5-4 TRBD2 .
TGTGCCAGCAGCCCACGAGCGGGAGTGCCCAATGAGCAGTTCTTC CASSPRAGVPNEQFF TRBJ2-1 TRBV6-4 TRBD2 .
TGTGCCAGCAGCTACTCAGGGGATGAAGCTTTCTTT CASSYSGDEAFF TRBJ1-1 TRBV5-4 . .
TGTGCCAGCAGCTTGGCCGGGGACAGGGGTGAAGCTTTCTTT CASSLAGDRGEAFF TRBJ1-1 TRBV5-4 TRBD1 .
TGCGCCAGCAGCCAAAGCTCGGGTCAGGGCTACACCTTC CASSQSSGQGYTF TRBJ1-2 TRBV4-3 . .
TGTGCCAGCAGCCTTCCACAGGGGAACACTGAAGCTTTCTTT CASSLPQGNTEAFF TRBJ1-1 TRBV7-9 . once
TGCGCCAGCAGGCCCGAGGGGAACACTGAAGCTTTCTTT CASRPEGNTEAFF TRBJ1-1 TRBV5-1 . .
TGTGCCAGCAGGTATACGGACAGCGGAGGAGAGACCCAGTACTTC CASRYTDSGGETQYF TRBJ2-5 TRBV6-1 . .
TGTGCCAGCAGTGAAGCGCTAGCCGGGACAGGGATTTCTGGAAACACCATATATTTT CASSEALAGTGISGNTIYF TRBJ1-3 TRBV2 TRBD1 .
TGTGCCAGCAGTTACTCGACTTCCTACGAGCAGTACTTC CASSYSTSYEQYF TRBJ2-7 TRBV6-5 . .
TGCGCCAGCAGCCATCCGGGACAGGAGTCCTACGAGCAGTACTTC CASSHPGQESYEQYF TRBJ2-7 TRBV4-1 TRBD1 .
TGTGCCAGCAGTTCCCACAGGGCGTTCGGCTACACCTTC CASSSHRAFGYTF TRBJ1-2 TRBV27 . few
TGTGCCAGCAGTGACCGAGCGGCCTTGAACACCGGGGAGCTGTTTTTT CASSDRAALNTGELFF TRBJ2-2 TRBV6-4 . .
TGTGCCAGCTTCGCCGGGACAGGCAACTGGGAGCAGTTCTTC CASFAGTGNWEQFF TRBJ2-1 TRBV5-4 TRBD1 .
TGTGCCAGCAAGATAAACGCGGGCTACGAGCAGTACTTC CASKINAGYEQYF TRBJ2-7 TRBV27 . .
TGTGCCACCAGCAGAGGGCCTAGCGGGGGCGACGAGCAGTACTTC CATSRGPSGGDEQYF TRBJ2-7 TRBV15 TRBD2 .
TGTGCCAGCAGCCAGGACAGGGGGATGGCTGAAGCTTTCTTT CASSQDRGMAEAFF TRBJ1-1 TRBV13 TRBD1 .
TGTGCCAGCAGCTGGGGCTTACAGACCCAGAACACTGAAGCTTTCTTT CASSWGLQTQNTEAFF TRBJ1-1 TRBV7-4 . .
TGTGCCATCAGTGAGTCGTCTAGCGGGAGGGCCCAAGGGTACAATGAGCAGTTCTTC CAISESSSGRAQGYNEQFF TRBJ2-1 TRBV10-3 TRBD2 .
TGTGCCAGCAGTTCCGGACAGATTAGCACAGATACGCAGTATTTT CASSSGQISTDTQYF TRBJ2-3 TRBV5-4 . .
TGTGCCAGCAGCAAAAACAAACAGGGGGGAGGCACAGATACGCAGTATTTT CASSKNKQGGGTDTQYF TRBJ2-3 TRBV21-1 . .
TGTGCCAGTAGTTCAAGGACAGGGGACTTCTATGGCTACACCTTC CASSSRTGDFYGYTF TRBJ1-2 TRBV19 TRBD1 .
TGTGCCAGCAGCTTACTAGCGGGAGTATTAAATGAGCAGTTCTTC CASSLLAGVLNEQFF TRBJ2-1 TRBV7-9 TRBD2 .
TGCGCCAGCAGCTTGACAGATCGAGCGGACTACAATGAGCAGTTCTTC CASSLTDRADYNEQFF TRBJ2-1 TRBV5-1 . .
TGTGCCAGCAGTTACTCGGGACTAGCGGGAGAGTTGCAGTACTTC CASSYSGLAGELQYF TRBJ2-7 TRBV6-5 TRBD2 .
TGTGCCAGCAGCGCGAGGGACTACAGCTCCTACAATGAGCAGTTCTTC CASSARDYSSYNEQFF TRBJ2-1 TRBV9 TRBD2 .
TGTGCCAGCTCACCGACTAGCGGGAGCCCCTACGAGCAGTACTTC CASSPTSGSPYEQYF TRBJ2-7 TRBV18 TRBD2 .
TGCGCCAGCAGCCAAGACAGGTACTCTGGAAACACCATATATTTT CASSQDRYSGNTIYF TRBJ1-3 TRBV4-3 . .
TGTGCCAGCAGCACCAGACAGGGTAGCACAGATACGCAGTATTTT CASSTRQGSTDTQYF TRBJ2-3 TRBV13 TRBD1 .
TGTGCCAGCAGCTTACGCCTAGCGGGAGCCCACAATGAGCAGTTCTTC CASSLRLAGAHNEQFF TRBJ2-1 TRBV7-3 TRBD2 once
TGTGCCAGCAGCTTCGATAGGCGGACAGGGCACAACTATGGCTACACCTTC CASSFDRRTGHNYGYTF TRBJ1-2 TRBV7-2 TRBD1 .
TGTGCCAGCAGTGACCCCCGGGTCCCTAGCACAGATACGCAGTATTTT CASSDPRVPSTDTQYF TRBJ2-3 TRBV2 . .
TGTGCCAGTAGTATTTTGGGACAGGGGGACCAGCCCCAGCATTTT CASSILGQGDQPQHF TRBJ1-5 TRBV19 TRBD1 once
TGTGCCAGCAGTTCCCTGGAGGGATTAGCCTACGAGCAGTACTTC CASSSLEGLAYEQYF TRBJ2-7 TRBV27 . once
TGTGCCAGCAGCGGCGACCTGTGGGGGGGGAATGAGCAGTTCTTC CASSGDLWGGNEQFF TRBJ2-1 TRBV13 TRBD2 .
TGTGCCAGCCAGAGGGGCACAGATACGCAGTATTTT CASQRGTDTQYF TRBJ2-3 TRBV11-1 . once
TGTGCCAGCAGTTTGAACAGCTACAATGAGCAGTTCTTC CASSLNSYNEQFF TRBJ2-1 TRBV27 . once
TGTGCTAGCAGCTTAGCAGGAGTCAACGAGCAGTACTTC CASSLAGVNEQYF TRBJ2-7 TRBV7-7 . .
TGTGCCAGCAGTGACTCGCTCGGGGGAGGGCCAGATACGCAGTATTTT CASSDSLGGGPDTQYF TRBJ2-3 TRBV6-4 TRBD2 .